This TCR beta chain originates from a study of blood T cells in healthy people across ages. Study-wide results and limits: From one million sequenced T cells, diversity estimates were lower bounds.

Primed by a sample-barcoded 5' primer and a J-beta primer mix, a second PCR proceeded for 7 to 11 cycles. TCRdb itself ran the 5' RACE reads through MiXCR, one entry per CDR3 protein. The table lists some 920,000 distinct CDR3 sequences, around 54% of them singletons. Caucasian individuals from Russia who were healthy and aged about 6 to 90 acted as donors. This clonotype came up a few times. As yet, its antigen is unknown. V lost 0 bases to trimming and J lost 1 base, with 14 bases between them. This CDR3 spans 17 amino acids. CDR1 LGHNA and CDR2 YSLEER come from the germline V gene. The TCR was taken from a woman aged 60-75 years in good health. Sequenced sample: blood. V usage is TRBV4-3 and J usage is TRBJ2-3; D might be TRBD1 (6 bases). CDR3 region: CASSQELTRQGTDTQYF. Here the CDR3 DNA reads TGCGCCAGCAGCCAAGAATTAACTAGACAGGGCACAGATACGCAGTATTTT.